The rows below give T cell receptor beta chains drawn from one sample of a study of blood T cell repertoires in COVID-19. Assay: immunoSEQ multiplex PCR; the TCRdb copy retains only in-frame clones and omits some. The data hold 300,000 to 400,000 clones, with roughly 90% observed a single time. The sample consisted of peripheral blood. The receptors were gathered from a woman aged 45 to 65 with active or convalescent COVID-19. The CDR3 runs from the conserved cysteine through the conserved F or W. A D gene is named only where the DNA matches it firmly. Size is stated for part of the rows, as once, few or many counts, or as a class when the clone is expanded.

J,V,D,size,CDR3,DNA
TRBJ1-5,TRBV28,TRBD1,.,CASRGQGIGNQPQHF,TGTGCCAGCAGAGGACAGGGAATAGGCAATCAGCCCCAGCATTTT
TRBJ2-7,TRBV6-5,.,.,CASSYSILAGDYEQYF,TGTGCCAGCAGTTACTCGATTTTAGCAGGGGACTACGAGCAGTACTTC
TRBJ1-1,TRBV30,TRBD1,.,CAWDPGTGVGTEAFF,TGTGCCTGGGACCCCGGGACAGGGGTGGGCACTGAAGCTTTCTTT
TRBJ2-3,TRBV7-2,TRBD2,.,CASSPDSGGTDTQYF,TGTGCCAGCAGCCCAGACAGCGGGGGCACAGATACGCAGTATTTT
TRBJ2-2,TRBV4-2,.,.,CASSQSGTAITGELFF,TGTGCCAGCAGCCAGAGTGGGACTGCAATCACCGGGGAGCTGTTTTTT
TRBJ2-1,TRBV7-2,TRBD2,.,CASSLAGGAGNEQFF,TGTGCCAGCAGCTTAGCCGGGGGGGCCGGTAATGAGCAGTTCTTC
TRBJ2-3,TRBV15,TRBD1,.,CATSRTPGGTVTDTQYF,TGTGCCACCAGCAGAACCCCAGGGGGTACCGTAACAGATACGCAGTATTTT
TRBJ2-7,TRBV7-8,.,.,CASSLLDYSTYEQYF,TGTGCCAGCAGCTTATTGGACTATTCTACCTACGAGCAGTACTTC
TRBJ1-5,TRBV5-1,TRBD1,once,CASSSLPQGAGNQPQHF,TGCGCCAGCAGCTCCCTCCCACAGGGGGCGGGCAATCAGCCCCAGCATTTT
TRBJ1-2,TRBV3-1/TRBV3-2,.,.,CASSHRRSQVGYTF,TGTGCCAGCAGCCACCGGCGATCCCAGGTTGGCTACACCTTC
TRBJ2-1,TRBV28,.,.,CASSRHERNEQFF,TGTGCCAGCAGTCGCCACGAGAGGAATGAGCAGTTCTTC
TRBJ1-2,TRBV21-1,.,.,CASSKEGGAPRNYGYTF,TGTGCCAGCAGCAAAGAAGGGGGCGCGCCTCGGAACTATGGCTACACCTTC